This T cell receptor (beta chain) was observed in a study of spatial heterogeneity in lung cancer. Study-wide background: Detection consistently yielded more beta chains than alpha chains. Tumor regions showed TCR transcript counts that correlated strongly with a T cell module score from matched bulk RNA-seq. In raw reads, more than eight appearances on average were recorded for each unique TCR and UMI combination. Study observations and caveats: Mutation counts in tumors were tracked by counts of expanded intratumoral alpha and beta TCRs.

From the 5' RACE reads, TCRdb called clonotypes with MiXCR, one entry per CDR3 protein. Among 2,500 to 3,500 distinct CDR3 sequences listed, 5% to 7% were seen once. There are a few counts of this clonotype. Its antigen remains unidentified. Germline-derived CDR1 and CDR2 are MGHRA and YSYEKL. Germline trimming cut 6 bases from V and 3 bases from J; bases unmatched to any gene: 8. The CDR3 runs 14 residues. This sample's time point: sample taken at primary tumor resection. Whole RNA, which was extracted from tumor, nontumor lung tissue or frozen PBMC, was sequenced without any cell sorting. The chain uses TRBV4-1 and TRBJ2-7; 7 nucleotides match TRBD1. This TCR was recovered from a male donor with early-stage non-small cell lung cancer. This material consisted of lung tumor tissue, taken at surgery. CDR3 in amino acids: CASRHGQDSYEQYF. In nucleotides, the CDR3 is TGCGCCAGCAGGCACGGACAGGACAGCTACGAGCAGTACTTC.